This record concerns one T cell receptor beta chain sequence. Its cognate antigen has yet to be identified. Base qualities are missing; no much larger clone stands one base away. The germline V gene specifies MNHEY as CDR1 and SVGAGI as CDR2. V is pared back by 0 bases and J by 8 bases, with 10 bases lying between the germline termini. Including cysteine and phenylalanine, the CDR3 has 13 amino acids. Of all the DNA, just the CDR3 is kept, 39 bases in frame from base 1. The data derive from a study of cytomegalovirus exposure and HLA in healthy donors (dated by TCRdb to about 2017). In the study overall: In an earlier analysis of under 750 of the donors, around 300 Gb of sequence data and 120 million or so unique TCR beta sequences from 150 million to 200 million T cells were reported. Approximately 300 gigabases of sequencing data and tens of millions of unique TCR sequences made up an early release that covered around 640 HLA-typed donors. Of the approximately 400 genotyped donors, 80% to 90% were placed in the genetic ancestry cluster associated with self-reported Caucasian donors. The study aimed to test whether signatures of past pathogen exposure could be identified by cataloging public T cell receptors. The study profiled the T cell repertoires of some 610 subjects by immunosequencing and related them to cytomegalovirus serostatus. Besides the first cohort of hundreds of subjects, a separate validation cohort made up of 120 different subjects was used. High-throughput TCR immunosequencing, statistical association of individual TCRs with disease status, and machine learning were combined to predict cytomegalovirus infection status. In a later analysis, previously published TCR beta repertoires from 500 to 750 donors were re-analyzed and high-resolution HLA genotyping was added so that TCR occurrence patterns could be studied. Rather than drawing on any new phenotypic data, the later analysis identified candidate immune exposures from TCR beta sequences and the way those sequences occurred across donors. An earlier analysis of some 600 of the donors applied high-throughput TCR beta sequencing to assess whether each TCR beta V gene segment acted as functional or pseudogenic. Donor age, sex, ethnicity and CMV serostatus were compiled together with the repertoire data. Genome-wide SNP genotypes for about 55% of the 666 donors were used in a later genetic analysis, which treated that subset as a discovery cohort. Every discovery cohort repertoire had been produced on one sequencing platform. Class I and class II HLA loci were covered by the typing at four-digit resolution. The number of donors typed differed by locus, with roughly 629-640 for A, B, C, DRB1 and DQB1, around 500 for DQA1, over 600 for DPA1, and roughly 450 for DPB1. Four or five DR-DQ haplotypes were treated as single units for association and clustering because of strong linkage in the cohort. On average, roughly 250,000 unique TCR beta nucleotide sequences were sequenced per donor among roughly 430 genotyped donors of the cohort, with approximately 18% of those sequences being non-productive. Study-level results and caveats: Strong co-occurrence of HLA alleles, especially DR and DQ, made assigning TCR associations to individual alleles difficult. Most TCR sequences were seen in very few donors, while some public TCRs were found in many individuals. The only immune exposure information available for the cohort was CMV serostatus. In a later analysis, several top co-occurrence clusters were reported to appear linked to parvovirus B19, influenza, CMV and Epstein-Barr virus. Sequencing depth was assumed to be roughly uniform across donors in the presence/absence analyses, though that assumption may not hold. Because counts were too low, approximately 15 rarely observed V segments, including chromosome 9 orphons, were excluded from the earlier analysis of around 640 of the donors. The study listed 150 to 200 TCR beta chains as associated with cytomegalovirus. An association between a missense DCLRE1C variant and V-gene and J-gene trimming of TCR beta chains was found in a later genetic analysis and replicated in an independent cohort. A later analysis found that TCR association rates varied across HLA loci, with DRB1 alleles showing the most associated TCRs and HLA-C alleles the fewest. In an earlier analysis of fewer than 750 of the donors, most TCR beta V segments were observed in productive rearrangements about 90% or about 30% of the time, broadly matching IMGT annotations. A further reported finding was that TCR beta sequences accurately predicted the HLA-A and HLA-B alleles for most subjects in the first cohort. Compared with the approximately 670-donor mean, donors in an Asian-associated ancestry cluster had fewer N-insertions in productive TCRs, according to a later genetic analysis. In both the original and validation cohorts, the classifier was reported to diagnose cytomegalovirus status with high specificity and sensitivity. A cluster of highly shared sequence variants was judged likely to represent a technical artifact of the sequencing pipeline. Correlated functional status among segregating V segments might reflect linkage disequilibrium, but an unknown experimental factor could not be ruled out. In vitro tests confirmed that a few of the cytomegalovirus-associated TCR beta chains recognize cytomegalovirus antigens. A later analysis found that most CMV-associated TCR beta chains appeared HLA-restricted, with HLA associations seemingly driven largely by CMV exposure. This cohort had only TCR beta chains sequenced, and the lack of alpha or paired-chain data limited which features could be detected. In a later analysis, HLA-associated TCR beta chains showed more clonal expansion and lower generation probabilities than non-associated chains that were equally common. Because HLA typing was unavailable for some donors at each locus, only the typed subset was used in association tests. Because the 87-base-pair reads could not distinguish some IMGT-functional V segments, including TRBV6-2 and TRBV6-3, those segments were excluded. The authors suggested that the approach could potentially be extended to other disease states and immunological phenotypes. A later analysis associated 17,000 or so TCR beta sequences with specific HLA alleles at a false discovery rate of 0.05.

To prepare the library, the immunoSEQ multiplex PCR assay was applied. For the multiplex PCR, a mixture combining 60 forward primers for TCR Vbeta segments and 13 reverse primers for TCR Jbeta segments was used. Amplification of the CDR3 region of rearranged TCR beta genes was performed with a multiplex PCR assay on genomic DNA. The amplified TCR beta libraries were sequenced on the Illumina HiSeq System as 87-base-pair reads. Turning to the authors' computational methods: In a later analysis, tens of millions of unique TCR beta chains were counted across the 690 or so repertoires, and roughly 10 million of these chains were shared by at least two donors. Raw reads were error-corrected and collapsed into unique sequences with a nearest-neighbor algorithm that merged closely related sequences to remove PCR and sequencing errors. To assign V, D and J gene segments, CDR3 sequences were aligned to IMGT reference sequences. For a sequence to be retained, at least a six-nucleotide match to both a V gene segment and a J gene segment was required. A rearrangement was called productive if the CDR3 had no stop codons and remained in frame with V and J, and every other rearrangement was called non-productive. CDR3 was defined by IMGT convention, running from the second conserved V-encoded cysteine to the conserved J-encoded phenylalanine. In an earlier analysis of 550 to 650 of the donors, sequences lacking an unambiguous match to a single V gene segment were excluded. An earlier analysis of just under 600 of the donors called V segments functional above 56.7% productive rearrangements and segregating when the between-donor standard deviation exceeded 5%. A statistical classification framework was developed to diagnose cytomegalovirus status using the catalog of TCR beta chain sequences. A later analysis assigned V and J genes by comparing TCR nucleotide sequences with IMGT/GENE-DB human TR gene sequences. The TCRdist pipeline was used in a later analysis to assign CDR3 sequences and most-parsimonious VDJ recombination scenarios. In a later analysis, every TCR beta chain was defined by the combination of its CDR3 amino acid sequence and its V-gene family, and reads without a unique V-gene family were dropped. In a later analysis, 450 to 600 highly shared, low-generation-probability nucleotide sequences were removed to address suspected cross-contamination and a sequencing artifact. For each public chain, a later analysis derived a clonal expansion index from normalized ranks of inferred template counts within each repertoire. Generation probabilities in a later analysis came from a VDJ recombination model fitted to out-of-frame rearrangements, and those results were checked against IGoR. A later analysis scored TCR-TCR, TCR-HLA and TCR-CMV co-occurrence with hypergeometric tests, applying a repertoire-size bias correction to TCR pairs. False discovery rates were estimated in a later analysis by permuting HLA or CMV assignments 20 times. A later analysis grouped co-occurring TCRs with DBSCAN, adding TCRdist sequence similarity when clustering within HLA-allele-positive subsets. For co-occurrence clustering, repertoires with fewer than 30,000 or more than 120,000 public chains were excluded, along with roughly 5 repertoires with anomalous nucleotide sharing. Entries here come from immuneACCESS through TCRdb and include only in-frame sequences with V and J called. Some clones fail to appear in such tables; in the studies checked, an unresolved V gene covers under half of the shortfall, and the cause of the remainder is unknown. V, J and clone size reflect that table, while D and trimming were determined from the DNA. Here the sample has 85,000 to 130,000 clones; roughly four fifths occur a single time. The ten most abundant clones make up roughly 2.9% of the sample.

The cohort consisted of approximately 670 healthy bone marrow donors. At the time of sampling, all cohort members were nominally healthy, though unrecorded immune exposures were likely present. The donor was CMV seropositive and was included in the group of 270 or so seropositive cohort members. Each donor provided a peripheral blood sample, and peripheral blood mononuclear cells were used for TCR beta sequencing. The Qiagen DNeasy Blood Extraction Kit was used to extract genomic DNA from the blood cell samples. The sequence was collected from a male donor in good health and CMV-seropositive. The sample taken for sequencing was PBMCs. Recombination linked TRBV6-5 to TRBJ1-2; no confident D gene assignment can be made. The CDR3 is CASSYSRSAGYTF. The base sequence is TGTGCCAGCAGTTACTCGAGGTCAGCCGGCTACACCTTC.